This TCR beta chain was sequenced during a study of control samples from healthy donors and cancer patients. TCRdb's copy holds only in-frame clones and misses some; the assay was immunoSEQ multiplex PCR. The profile covers about 170,000 clones, with roughly 91% appearing a single time and roughly 1.6% taken by the ten largest. Trimming took off 3 bases at V and 5 bases at J, with 16 bases between the two ends. Germline CDR1 and CDR2: MGHDK and SYGVNS. The length of the CDR3 is 15 residues. The clonotype comes from a woman in her 30s in good health. J is TRBJ2-5 and V is TRBV25-1, with D perhaps assigned TRBD1 or TRBD2 (7 bases each). Sequencing was done on a sample of blood. CDR3 residues: CASSDPRQGGETQYF. The CDR3 DNA reads as TGTGCCAGCAGTGACCCGAGACAGGGAGGGGAGACCCAGTACTTC.